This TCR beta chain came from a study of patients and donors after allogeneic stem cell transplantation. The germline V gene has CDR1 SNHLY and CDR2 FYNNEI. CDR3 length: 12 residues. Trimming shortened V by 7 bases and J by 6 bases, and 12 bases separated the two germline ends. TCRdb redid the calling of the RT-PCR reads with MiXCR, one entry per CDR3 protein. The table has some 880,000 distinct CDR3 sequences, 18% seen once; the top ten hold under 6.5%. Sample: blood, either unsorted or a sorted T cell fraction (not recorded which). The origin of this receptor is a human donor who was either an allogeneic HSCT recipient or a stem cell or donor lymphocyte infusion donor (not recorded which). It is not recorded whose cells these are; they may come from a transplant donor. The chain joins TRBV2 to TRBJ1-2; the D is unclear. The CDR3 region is CASKSRRDGYTF. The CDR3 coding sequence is TGTGCCAGCAAATCACGAAGGGATGGCTACACCTTC.